A selection of T cell receptor beta chains follows, all from one sample in a study of identical twins. TCRdb used MiXCR to reprocess the 5' RACE reads, holding one entry per CDR3 protein. The sample lists roughly 690,000 distinct CDR3 sequences, over 5% occurring once. Sequencing input: naive T cells sorted from blood. These receptors were obtained from a young man in good health. The CDR3 runs from the conserved cysteine through the conserved F or W. Fields, in order: J gene, D gene, V gene, clone size, CDR3 DNA, CDR3 protein. A D gene is named only where the DNA matches it firmly. Rows may omit the clone size; those that give it use once, few, many or a size class.

j_gene: TRBJ2-1; d_gene: NA; v_gene: TRBV20-1; abundance: few; CDR3nt: TGCAGTGCTAGGAAAACTACCGGCTACAATGAGCAGTTCTTC; CDR3aa: CSARKTTGYNEQFF
j_gene: TRBJ2-1; d_gene: TRBD2; v_gene: TRBV12-3/TRBV12-4; abundance: many; CDR3nt: TGTGCCAGCAGCCGACTAGCGGGAGCCATCAATGAGCAGTTCTTC; CDR3aa: CASSRLAGAINEQFF
j_gene: TRBJ2-3; d_gene: TRBD2; v_gene: TRBV14; abundance: few; CDR3nt: TGTGCCAGCAGCGTTGGACTAGCATTCACAGATACGCAGTATTTT; CDR3aa: CASSVGLAFTDTQYF
j_gene: TRBJ2-3; d_gene: NA; v_gene: TRBV29-1; abundance: many; CDR3nt: TGCAGCGTTGTTACAGGCCTCTCACAGTATTTT; CDR3aa: CSVVTGLSQYF
j_gene: TRBJ2-1; d_gene: NA; v_gene: TRBV7-6; abundance: NA; CDR3nt: TGTGCCAGCAGCCGGACCCAAAACAATGAGCAGTTCTTC; CDR3aa: CASSRTQNNEQFF
j_gene: TRBJ1-5; d_gene: NA; v_gene: TRBV21-1; abundance: NA; CDR3nt: TGTGCCAGCAGCAAAGATCGCGTTGGGGAAAGGAGCAATCAGCCCCAGCATTTT; CDR3aa: CASSKDRVGERSNQPQHF
j_gene: TRBJ1-4; d_gene: NA; v_gene: TRBV29-1; abundance: many; CDR3nt: TGCAGGGGGAGGAGGATGAATGAAAAACTGTTTTTT; CDR3aa: CRGRRMNEKLFF
j_gene: TRBJ2-1; d_gene: NA; v_gene: TRBV15; abundance: many; CDR3nt: TGTGCCACCAGCAGAGGGTTAAGGGATTCATACAATGAGCAGTTCTTC; CDR3aa: CATSRGLRDSYNEQFF
j_gene: TRBJ2-1; d_gene: TRBD2; v_gene: TRBV7-6; abundance: NA; CDR3nt: TGTGCCAGCAGCTTAGGTACGACGACGGCGGGGGGCAATGAGCAGTTCTTC; CDR3aa: CASSLGTTTAGGNEQFF
j_gene: TRBJ1-1; d_gene: TRBD1; v_gene: TRBV7-9; abundance: NA; CDR3nt: TGTGCCAGCAGCCTCCGGGACAGCATTGAGACTGAAGCTTTCTTT; CDR3aa: CASSLRDSIETEAFF
j_gene: TRBJ2-1; d_gene: TRBD2; v_gene: TRBV29-1; abundance: NA; CDR3nt: TGCAGCCTCACCGGGACTAGCGGGATCGAGCAGTTCTTC; CDR3aa: CSLTGTSGIEQFF
j_gene: TRBJ2-1; d_gene: TRBD2; v_gene: TRBV28; abundance: many; CDR3nt: TGTGCCAGCAGTGTGCTAGCGGGGTACAATGAGCAGTTCTTC; CDR3aa: CASSVLAGYNEQFF
j_gene: TRBJ2-3; d_gene: TRBD1; v_gene: TRBV5-1; abundance: many; CDR3nt: TGCGCCAGCAGCGGGGGACAGGGGAGCACAGATACGCAGTATTTT; CDR3aa: CASSGGQGSTDTQYF
j_gene: TRBJ2-7; d_gene: TRBD1; v_gene: TRBV6-5; abundance: many; CDR3nt: TGTGCCAGCAGTTACTCTGGACAGGGAACCCACGAGCAGTACTTC; CDR3aa: CASSYSGQGTHEQYF
j_gene: TRBJ2-6; d_gene: TRBD1; v_gene: TRBV19; abundance: many; CDR3nt: TGTGCCAGTAGACATGGGACAGGGGAATCTGGGGCCAACGTCCTGACTTTC; CDR3aa: CASRHGTGESGANVLTF
j_gene: TRBJ2-7; d_gene: NA; v_gene: TRBV20-1; abundance: many; CDR3nt: TGCAGTGCTGACTGGGACTTGTCCTACGAGCAGTACTTC; CDR3aa: CSADWDLSYEQYF
j_gene: TRBJ2-3; d_gene: TRBD2; v_gene: TRBV2; abundance: NA; CDR3nt: TGTGCCAGCACCGGTGCGGGAGGGGTCACAGATACGCAGTATTTT; CDR3aa: CASTGAGGVTDTQYF
j_gene: TRBJ1-3; d_gene: TRBD1; v_gene: TRBV20-1; abundance: many; CDR3nt: TGCAGTGCTAGAGAGGGACAGAGCCTAAACACCATATATTTT; CDR3aa: CSAREGQSLNTIYF
j_gene: TRBJ2-1; d_gene: NA; v_gene: TRBV29-1; abundance: many; CDR3nt: TGCAGCGTTGGCCTTCTAGAACTGAATGAGCAGTTCTTC; CDR3aa: CSVGLLELNEQFF